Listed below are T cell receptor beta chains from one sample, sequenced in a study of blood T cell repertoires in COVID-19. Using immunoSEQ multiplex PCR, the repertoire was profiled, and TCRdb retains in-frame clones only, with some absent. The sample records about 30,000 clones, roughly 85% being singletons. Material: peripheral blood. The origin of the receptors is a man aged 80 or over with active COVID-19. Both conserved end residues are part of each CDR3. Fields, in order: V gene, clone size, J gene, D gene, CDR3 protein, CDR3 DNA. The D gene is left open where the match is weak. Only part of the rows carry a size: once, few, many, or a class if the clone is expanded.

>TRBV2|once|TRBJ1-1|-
CASSPTVNTEAFF
TGTGCCAGCAGTCCTACCGTGAACACTGAAGCTTTCTTT
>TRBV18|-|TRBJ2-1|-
CASSPVRYNEQFF
TGTGCCAGCTCACCGGTCAGATACAATGAGCAGTTCTTC
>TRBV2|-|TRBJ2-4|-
CASRLLDLPKNIQYF
TGTGCCAGCAGACTGCTCGATTTGCCCAAAAACATTCAGTACTTC
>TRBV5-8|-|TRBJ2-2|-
CASTAVTANTGELFF
TGTGCCAGCACAGCGGTTACCGCGAACACCGGGGAGCTGTTTTTT
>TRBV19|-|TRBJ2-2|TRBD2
CASSITSGITGELFF
TGTGCCAGTAGTATTACTAGCGGAATCACCGGGGAGCTGTTTTTT
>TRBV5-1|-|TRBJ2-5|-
CASSSALLARRETQYF
TGCGCCAGCAGTTCTGCGTTGCTAGCGCGTCGGGAGACCCAGTACTTC
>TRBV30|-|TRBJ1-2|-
CAWSVRRSSYGYTF
TGTGCCTGGAGTGTACGGAGGAGCTCCTATGGCTACACCTTC
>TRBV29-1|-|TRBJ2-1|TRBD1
CSGQGPYNEQFF
TGCAGCGGACAGGGACCCTACAATGAGCAGTTCTTC
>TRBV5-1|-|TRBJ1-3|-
CASSLNGMDGNTIYF
TGCGCCAGCAGCTTGAACGGGATGGATGGAAACACCATATATTTT
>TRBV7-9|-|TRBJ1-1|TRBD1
CASSWTGGTEAFF
TGTGCCAGCAGCTGGACAGGGGGGACTGAAGCTTTCTTT
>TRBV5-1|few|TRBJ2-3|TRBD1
CASTLDRDTDTQYF
TGCGCCAGCACCCTAGACAGGGACACAGATACGCAGTATTTT
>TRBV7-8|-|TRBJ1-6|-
CASSRGLGGGRDSPLHF
TGTGCCAGCAGCCGAGGGTTGGGGGGGGGTAGAGATTCACCCCTCCACTTT
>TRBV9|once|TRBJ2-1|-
CASSPPVQGGKEQFF
TGTGCCAGCAGCCCACCTGTTCAGGGCGGTAAGGAGCAGTTCTTC
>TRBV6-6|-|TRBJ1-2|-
CASSYPQGGVYGYTF
TGTGCCAGCAGTTACCCCCAGGGAGGAGTCTATGGCTACACCTTC
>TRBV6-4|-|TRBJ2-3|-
CASSDNRFGTDTQYF
TGTGCCAGCAGTGACAACAGGTTTGGCACAGATACGCAGTATTTT
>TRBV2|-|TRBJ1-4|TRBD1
CASRTGGYEKLFF
TGTGCCAGCCGGACAGGGGGCTATGAAAAACTGTTTTTT
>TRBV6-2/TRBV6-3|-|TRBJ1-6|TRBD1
CASSGRLPGQGVPPLHF
TGTGCCAGCAGTGGGCGTTTACCGGGACAGGGCGTACCACCCCTCCACTTT
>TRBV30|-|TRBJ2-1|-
CAWSVSQEQFF
TGTGCCTGGAGTGTGTCGCAGGAGCAGTTCTTC
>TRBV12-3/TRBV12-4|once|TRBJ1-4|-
CASGVKFLEKLFF
TGTGCCAGCGGAGTTAAATTTCTGGAAAAACTGTTTTTT
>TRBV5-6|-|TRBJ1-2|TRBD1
CASSSTTGNTF
TGTGCCAGCAGCTCAACGACAGGGAACACCTTC
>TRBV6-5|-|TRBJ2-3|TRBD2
CASSPGLPRFGTQYF
TGTGCCAGCAGTCCGGGACTACCTCGGTTCGGTACGCAGTATTTT
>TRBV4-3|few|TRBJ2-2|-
CASPDRNTGELFF
TGCGCCAGCCCCGACAGGAACACCGGGGAGCTGTTTTTT
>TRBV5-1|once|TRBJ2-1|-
CASSLAPGGTYNEQFF
TGCGCCAGCAGCTTGGCCCCGGGGGGCACCTACAATGAGCAGTTCTTC
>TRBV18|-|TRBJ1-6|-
CASSHGDMNSPLHF
TGTGCCAGCTCCCACGGGGACATGAATTCACCCCTCCACTTT
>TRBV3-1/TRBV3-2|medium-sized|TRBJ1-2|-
CASSRGDYGYTF
TGTGCCAGCAGCCGCGGAGATTATGGCTACACCTTC
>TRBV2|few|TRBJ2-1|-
CASSPEYSYNEQFF
TGTGCCAGCAGCCCAGAGTACAGTTACAATGAGCAGTTCTTC
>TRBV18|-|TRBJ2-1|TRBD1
CASSPGQVDNEQFF
TGTGCCAGCTCACCGGGACAGGTTGACAATGAGCAGTTCTTC
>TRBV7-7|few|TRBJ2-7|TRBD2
CASSLGPGTTYEQYF
TGTGCCAGCAGCTTAGGGCCAGGGACTACCTACGAGCAGTACTTC
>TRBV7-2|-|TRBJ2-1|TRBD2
CASSLVLAGYNEQFF
TGTGCCAGCAGCTTAGTTCTAGCGGGGTACAATGAGCAGTTCTTC
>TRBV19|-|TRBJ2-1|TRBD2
CASSNLAGGVNEQFF
TGTGCCAGTAGTAATCTAGCGGGGGGCGTCAATGAGCAGTTCTTC
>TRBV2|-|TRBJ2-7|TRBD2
CASSGLAGWEQYF
TGTGCCAGCAGTGGACTAGCGGGGTGGGAGCAGTACTTC
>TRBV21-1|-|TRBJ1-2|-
CASSKAGGRKANYGYTF
TGTGCCAGCAGCAAAGCCGGGGGTAGGAAAGCTAACTATGGCTACACCTTC
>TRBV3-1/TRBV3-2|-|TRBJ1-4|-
CASSQGRPREKLFF
TGTGCCAGCAGCCAAGGGCGGCCGAGAGAAAAACTGTTTTTT
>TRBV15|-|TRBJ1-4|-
CATSRSNEKLFF
TGTGCCACCAGCAGGTCAAATGAAAAACTGTTTTTT
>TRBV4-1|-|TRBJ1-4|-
CASSPGGGLEKLFF
TGCGCCAGCAGCCCTGGGGGGGGGCTTGAAAAACTGTTTTTT